This entry is about one T cell receptor beta chain. Antigen specificity is unknown. This sample is drawn from a study of monozygotic twins with inflammatory bowel disease. Overall study results and limits: Support was lacking for any single strong IBD-associated signal or clonotype.

TCRdb re-called the 5' RACE reads; every CDR3 protein appears as one record, without DNA. This table lists some 440,000 distinct CDR3 sequences. The CDR3 length is 14 residues. CDR1 is GTSNPN, CDR2 SVGIG, per germline (reference sequence). The TCR originated in a human donor with ulcerative colitis or Crohn's disease, or a healthy co-twin of an affected twin (not recorded which). The genes are TRBV30 and TRBJ1-2; the D call of TRBD1 rests on TCRdb alone, since no DNA is present to check it. Sequencing was done on a sample of blood. The CDR3 spells CAARGLDGPYGYTF.